This TCR beta chain was profiled in a study of cytomegalovirus exposure and HLA in healthy donors. The germline V gene has CDR1 MGHRA and CDR2 YSYEKL. This CDR3 has 19 amino acids. The ends lost 0 bases at V and 0 bases at J; junction bases unmatched: 11. The PCR was carried out with 60 Vbeta primers and 13 Jbeta primers. Profiled with immunoSEQ multiplex PCR; TCRdb holds only in-frame clones, not every one. The table has some 98,000 clones, roughly 76% seen once; the top ten hold approximately 9.2%. Study-wide results and limits: Association of a missense DCLRE1C variant with TCR beta V- and J-gene trimming was reported in a later analysis.

Note on this clone: The antigen remains unidentified.

The source is a human donor in good health. The sequenced sample consisted of PBMCs. The chain carries TRBV4-1 and TRBJ2-3; 8 bases agree with TRBD2. CDR3 sequence (DNA): TGCGCCAGCAGCCAAGATATGCGGGAGGTCTTCCGGAGCACAGATACGCAGTATTTT. This encodes CASSQDMREVFRSTDTQYF.